The next 4 T cell receptor beta chains were all read from a single sample in a study of blood T cells in healthy people across ages. A sample-barcoded 5' primer and a J-beta primer mix were used in a second PCR of roughly 6 to 12 cycles. Each CDR3 protein is one row after TCRdb ran MiXCR on the 5' RACE reads. The sample shows about 1.5 million distinct CDR3 sequences, approximately 39% of them seen only once. The sequencing sample was made of blood. The receptors were gathered from a woman between 18 and 29 years old in good health.

The V and J genes are TRBV12-3 or TRBV12-4 and TRBJ1-3, with D hard to call. Trimming stripped 3 bases from V and 0 bases from J, with 9 bases between. The CDR3 totals 15 residues. CDR3 protein: CASSFRRDSGNTIYF. CDR3 coding DNA: TGTGCCAGCAGTTTTCGCCGGGACTCTGGAAACACCATATATTTT.

CDR3 amino acids: CATSRDQGQGSYYGYTF. CDR3 bases: TGTGCCACCAGCAGAGATCAGGGACAGGGTAGTTACTATGGCTACACCTTC. The chain joins TRBV15 to TRBJ1-2; 9 positions match TRBD1. Trimming cost V 0 bases and J 3 bases; bases outside gene matches: 8. The CDR3 runs to 17 residues. Looked up from germline, CDR1 is LNHNV and CDR2 is YYDKDF (reference sequence).

This rearrangement joins TRBV12-3 or TRBV12-4 to TRBJ2-4; a weak D match, TRBD2 (6 bases). The J call may be in error: the DNA end matches TRBJ2-7 better. The CDR3 covers 16 residues. CDR3 protein: CASSSGVSERLYEQYF. The CDR3 coding sequence is TGTGCCAGCTCATCGGGGGTGAGTGAACGGTTGTACGAGCAGTACTTC.

The table lists this clonotype with a few counts. The chain is built from TRBV20-1 and TRBJ2-7, with 10 positions matching TRBD2. Germline assignment: CDR1 DFQATT and CDR2 SNEGSKA (reference sequence). Germline trimming cut 5 bases from V and 3 bases from J; bases unmatched to any gene: 1. The CDR3 loop spans 12 amino acids. CDR3 in DNA: TGCAGTGCTCTAGCGGGAGTCTACGAGCAGTACTTC. Encoded protein: CSALAGVYEQYF.